The clone carrying this T cell receptor (beta chain) was picked up a small number of times. Its antigen is unknown. The data were obtained in a study of cytomegalovirus exposure and HLA in healthy donors. Study-wide background: Previous work identified 95 million to 140 million unique TCR beta sequences from around 170 million T cells.

Researchers ran the PCR with 60 Vbeta and 13 Jbeta primers. TCRdb's table, derived via immunoSEQ multiplex PCR, lists solely in-frame clones and lacks some. This table holds tens of thousands of clones, roughly 77% found once. Overall study results and limits: Specific recognition of CMV antigens was confirmed in vitro for a few chains (all CMV-associated). CMV serostatus stood as the only immune exposure information on hand.

Per germline, CDR1 MNHEY and CDR2 SMNVEV (reference sequence). CDR3 size: 14 residues. Trimming cost V 6 bases and J 2 bases, with 14 bases left between them. Sequences were obtained from PBMCs. The chain is built from TRBV27 and TRBJ2-7; D is perhaps TRBD1 (5 bases). This clonotype was obtained from a woman aged 30 to 39 in good health and CMV-seronegative. Here the CDR3 DNA reads TGTGCCAGCAGGCCCAGACAGATTACCTACGAGCAGTACTTC. It yields the protein CASRPRQITYEQYF.